The following is a T cell receptor (beta chain) sequence with its context. Its target is unknown. Clinical Activity Scores of at least 3, NOSPECS grades of at least 4 and durations under 3 months characterized ophthalmopathy patients. It was RNA transcripts that yielded the amplified TCR beta CDR3 regions. TCR CDR3 regions were first amplified by RT-PCR with HTBI primers. TCRdb redid the calling of the multiplex PCR reads with MiXCR, one entry per CDR3 protein. This sample has under 500,000 distinct CDR3 sequences, with 11% to 15% found just once. This sample stems from a study of T cells in Graves' hyperthyroidism and ophthalmopathy. Overall study context: Peripheral blood collection took place at initial diagnosis, before any treatment. Broader study findings: The majority of expanded thyroid clonotypes above 0.001 also appeared in blood.

The CDR3 totals 15 residues. Germline loops: CDR1 MGHRA, CDR2 YSYEKL. V was pared by 4 bases and J by 6 bases, with 8 bases of the junction left unmatched. The sequence was collected from a man aged 50-59 years with Graves' ophthalmopathy. The chain couples TRBV4-1 to TRBJ2-7, with 11 bases lining up with TRBD2. The sequenced sample was blood. The CDR3 DNA reads as TGCGCCAGCAGCCCCCGACTAGCGGGGCTTTTCGAGCAGTACTTC. Translating it yields CASSPRLAGLFEQYF.